Below, 19 T cell receptor beta chains from the same sample are listed, as sequenced in a study of cytotoxic CD8 clonotypes in ibrutinib-treated CLL. TCRdb keeps only in-frame clones here, not all; method: immunoSEQ multiplex PCR. The sample has 35,000 to 40,000 clones; about three quarters are singletons. The sequences come from PBMCs, collected at disease progression, from a patient treated with ibrutinib. These receptors were taken from a human donor with chronic lymphocytic leukemia.

The chain couples TRBV2 to TRBJ2-7; D tentatively fits TRBD1 or TRBD2 (5 bases each). The germline gives CDR1 SNHLY, CDR2 FYNNEI. This CDR3 comprises 14 residues. V was shortened by 2 bases and J by 2 bases, with 10 bases between the two germline ends. CDR3 in amino acids: CASSETRGPYEQYF. The CDR3 nucleotides read TGTGCCAGCAGTGAAACTCGGGGCCCCTACGAGCAGTACTTC.

This chain links TRBV21-1 with TRBJ2-1. TRBV21-1 is flagged as a pseudogene. This CDR3 has 14 amino acids. The CDR3 spells CASLNPGCYNEQFF. The CDR3 DNA is TGTGCCAGCCTAAACCCGGGCTGTTACAATGAGCAGTTCTTC.

The CDR3 reads CASVRTYEQYF. In DNA form, the CDR3 reads TGTGCCAGTGTGAGGACCTACGAGCAGTACTTC. This chain joins TRBV6-1 and TRBJ2-7; D not certain. The V gene's germline CDR1 is MNHNS and CDR2 SASEGT. CDR3 length equals 11 residues. V shed 9 bases and J shed 2 bases, with 8 bases lying between them.

In this sample, this clone turned up a few times. This chain joins TRBV7-2 and TRBJ2-1; maybe TRBD2 (5 bases). The CDR3 consists of 12 residues. V shed 8 bases and J shed 7 bases, with 12 bases lying between them. Germline CDR1 SGHTA, CDR2 FQGNSA. CDR3 sequence reads: CASRSGGNEQFF. The CDR3 DNA reads TGTGCCAGCCGGTCGGGCGGGAATGAGCAGTTCTTC.

The chain has TRBV30 and TRBJ1-3; no clear D. V was cut by 5 bases and J by 2 bases, with 10 bases left in between. The germline V gene encodes CDR1 GTSNPN and CDR2 SVGIG (reference sequence). The CDR3 extends over 13 amino acids. The CDR3: CAWGPGTGNTIYF. In DNA, the CDR3 is TGTGCCTGGGGTCCCGGGACTGGAAACACCATATATTTT.

In this sample, this clone turned up a few times. The J gene is TRBJ2-7, the V gene TRBV7-9, with a weak D call TRBD2 (6 bases). Germline CDR1 is SEHNR and CDR2 is FQNEAQ (reference sequence). CDR3 length: 16 amino acids. V shed 5 bases and J shed 3 bases, with 20 bases lying between them. CDR3 residues: CASSPPFEEGNYEQYF. In nucleotides, the CDR3 is TGTGCCAGCAGCCCACCTTTCGAGGAGGGAAACTACGAGCAGTACTTC.

The rearrangement links TRBV4-1 to TRBJ2-1, with 8 bases that match TRBD1. This CDR3 comprises 17 residues. Losses at the gene ends were 4 bases for V and 3 bases for J; bases not matched to a gene: 11. Germline CDR1 is MGHRA and CDR2 is YSYEKL. CDR3 nucleotide sequence: TGCGCCAGCAGCCCCCCCTTCGGACAGGGAATCTACAATGAGCAGTTCTTC. The encoded protein is CASSPPFGQGIYNEQFF.

The chain couples TRBV19 to TRBJ2-7; 7 positions agree with TRBD2. CDR1 is LNHDA, CDR2 SQIVND, per germline (reference sequence). V trimming: 5 bases; J trimming: 1 base; junction bases outside the gene matches: 5. CDR3 length: 14 amino acids. In DNA form, the CDR3 reads TGTGCCAGTAGTGGGTCTAGCGGATCCTACGAGCAGTACTTC. As protein: CASSGSSGSYEQYF.

The chain links TRBV18 to TRBJ2-7, with 8 bases that match TRBD1. Germline loops: CDR1 KGHSH, CDR2 LQKENI. J was trimmed by 5 bases and V by 0 bases; bases with no gene match: 12. This CDR3 contains 17 residues. CDR3 bases: TGTGCCAGCTCACCACCGGTTACTGGACCAGGGGGCCACGAGCAGTACTTC. Residues: CASSPPVTGPGGHEQYF. The whole variable domain, filled in from reference TRBV18 and TRBJ2-7, reads NAGVMQNPRHLVRRRGQEARLRCSPMKGHSHVYWYRQLPEEGLKFMVYLQKENIIDESGMPKERFSAEFPKEGPSILRIQQVVRGDSAAYFCASSPPVTGPGGHEQYFGPGTRLTVT.

This chain links TRBV18 with TRBJ2-7; tentatively, D is TRBD1 (5 bases). This CDR3 has 15 amino acids. Germline CDR1 and CDR2: KGHSH and LQKENI. V shed 3 bases and J shed 3 bases, with 15 bases lying between them. CDR3 in amino acids: CASSPTAPPNYEQYF. The CDR3 DNA reads TGTGCCAGCTCACCGACAGCGCCTCCAAACTACGAGCAGTACTTC.

The chain has TRBV14 and TRBJ2-7, with D possibly matching TRBD1 (5 bases). Germline V gene lookup returns CDR1 SGHDN and CDR2 FVKESK. Trimming removed 4 bases at V and 6 bases at J, with 16 bases between. The CDR3 has 14 amino acids. CDR3 residues: CASSRRQGSAEQYF. In nucleotides, the CDR3 is TGTGCCAGCAGCCGCCGTCAGGGTTCGGCCGAGCAGTACTTC. The full variable domain, rest sourced from reference TRBV14 and TRBJ2-7, is EAGVTQFPSHSVIEKGQTVTLRCDPISGHDNLYWYRRVMGKEIKFLLHFVKESKQDESGMPNNRFLAERTGGTYSTLKVQPAELEDSGVYFCASSRRQGSAEQYFGPGTRLTVT.

V gene TRBV5-4 combines with J gene TRBJ1-3, with D uncertain. CDR1 is SGHNT, CDR2 YYREEE, per germline (reference sequence). The CDR3 length is 15 residues. V lost 2 bases to trimming and J lost 0 bases, with 9 bases between them. The CDR3 region is CASSFYRDSGNTIYF. The CDR3 region has the DNA TGTGCCAGCAGCTTCTATAGGGACTCTGGAAACACCATATATTTT.

Regarding this clone: Additional DNA sequences in this sample encode the identical CDR3. The rearrangement uses TRBV10-2 and TRBJ2-7, with D unclear. This CDR3 has 11 residues. V dropped 3 bases and J dropped 4 bases, with 4 bases sitting between them. Germline V gene lookup returns CDR1 WSHSY and CDR2 SAAADI. The CDR3 DNA reads TGCGCCAGCAGTGACCGTTACGAGCAGTACTTC. The encoded protein is CASSDRYEQYF.

The chain is built from TRBV11-2 and TRBJ1-4, with 7 bases that match TRBD1. With 4 bases clipped from V and 7 bases from J, the junction kept 6 bases outside the gene matches. This CDR3 comprises 14 residues. Germline-derived CDR1 and CDR2 are SGHAT and FQNNGV. DNA of the CDR3: TGTGCCAGCAGCTCCCGGGACAGAGCTGAAAAACTGTTTTTT. Residues: CASSSRDRAEKLFF.

As DNA, the CDR3 is TGCGCCAGCAGCTTGGCTGGGCAGGACTATGGCTACACCTTC. It is translated as CASSLAGQDYGYTF. The chain employs TRBV5-1 and TRBJ1-2; D unresolved. The CDR3 extends over 14 amino acids. Trimming stripped 0 bases from V and 3 bases from J, with 9 bases between. Germline CDR1 is SGHRS and CDR2 is YFSETQ.

Only one count was recorded for this clone. The chain has TRBV13 and TRBJ2-3; TRBD2 matches 7 bases. V lost 5 bases to trimming and J lost 6 bases; unmatched junction nucleotides: 5. The CDR3 totals 13 residues. Per the germline V gene, CDR1 is PRHDT and CDR2 is FYEKMQ (reference sequence). CDR3 loop: CASSPPGRDTQYF. Written as DNA, the CDR3 is TGTGCCAGCAGCCCCCCCGGGAGGGATACGCAGTATTTT.

The genes are TRBV7-2 and TRBJ2-3; possibly TRBD2 for D (5 bases). The germline V and J ends were trimmed by 3 bases and 1 base, with 11 bases remaining between them. The CDR3 length is 15 residues. Germline lookup yields CDR1 SGHTA and CDR2 FQGNSA. The CDR3 DNA reads TGTGCCAGCAGCTTCGGGGTACCGGGCACAGATACGCAGTATTTT. The encoded protein is CASSFGVPGTDTQYF. Filled out from reference TRBV7-2 and TRBJ2-3, the complete variable domain reads GAGVSQSPSNKVTEKGKDVELRCDPISGHTALYWYRQSLGQGLEFLIYFQGNSAPDKSGLPSDRFSAERTGGSVSTLTIQRTQQEDSAVYLCASSFGVPGTDTQYFGPGTRLTVL.

The J gene is TRBJ2-5, the V gene TRBV4-1; D ambiguous. Germline V gene data show CDR1 as MGHRA and CDR2 as YSYEKL. This CDR3 region has 17 residues. V was pared by 0 bases and J by 3 bases, with 17 bases between. For the CDR3, the DNA is TGCGCCAGCAGCCAAGAACGGGTTGGGCGGAGCAAAGAGACCCAGTACTTC. Translating it yields CASSQERVGRSKETQYF.

This chain joins TRBV5-8 and TRBJ2-7; D possibly corresponds to TRBD1 (6 bases). The V end lost 0 bases, the J end lost 0 bases, and 7 bases lay between the germline ends. Germline CDR1 SGHTS, CDR2 YDEGEE. The CDR3 extends over 14 amino acids. CDR3 protein: CASSLGTDSYEQYF. The DNA for the CDR3 is TGTGCCAGCAGCTTGGGGACAGACTCCTACGAGCAGTACTTC. Complete variable domain (other parts from reference TRBV5-8 and TRBJ2-7): EAGVTQSPTHLIKTRGQQATLRCSPISGHTSVYWYQQALGLGLQFLLWYDEGEERNRGNFPPRFSGRQFPNYSSELNVNALELEDSALYLCASSLGTDSYEQYFGPGTRLTVT.